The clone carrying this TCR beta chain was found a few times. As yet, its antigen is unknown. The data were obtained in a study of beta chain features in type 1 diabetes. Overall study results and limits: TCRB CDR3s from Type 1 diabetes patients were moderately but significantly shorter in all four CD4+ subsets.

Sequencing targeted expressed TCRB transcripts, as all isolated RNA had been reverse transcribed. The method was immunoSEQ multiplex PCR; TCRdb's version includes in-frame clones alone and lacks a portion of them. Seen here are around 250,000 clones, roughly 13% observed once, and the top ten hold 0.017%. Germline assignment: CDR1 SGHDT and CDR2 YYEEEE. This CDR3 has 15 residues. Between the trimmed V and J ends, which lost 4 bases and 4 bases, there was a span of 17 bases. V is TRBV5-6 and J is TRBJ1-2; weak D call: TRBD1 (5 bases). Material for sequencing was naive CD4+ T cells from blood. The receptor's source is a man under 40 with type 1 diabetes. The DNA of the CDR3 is TGTGCCAGCAGCCCGGAGGGGACTTCTTCCTATGGCTACACCTTC. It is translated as CASSPEGTSSYGYTF.